One and the same sample provided the 30 T cell receptor beta chains below, sequenced in a study of blood T cell repertoires in COVID-19. Profiled with immunoSEQ multiplex PCR; TCRdb holds only in-frame clones, not every one. The data contain more than 300,000 clones, about 90% of them seen just once; the ten biggest clones take up about 6%. Sequenced input: peripheral blood. These receptors all come from a woman aged 50 to 60 with COVID-19, enrolled during active disease.

The V call is TRBV27, the J call TRBJ2-1; TRBD2 might be the D (5 bases). This CDR3 region has 13 residues. V gave up 1 base and J gave up 14 bases, with 15 bases separating them. CDR1 and CDR2 from the germline V gene are MNHEY and SMNVEV (reference sequence). The CDR3 loop is CASSLYLSGKEFF. CDR3 in DNA: TGTGCCAGCAGTTTATACCTATCCGGGAAGGAGTTCTTC.

The chain has TRBV19 and TRBJ2-3, with 7 bases lining up with TRBD2. The CDR3 consists of 15 residues. The V segment lost 8 bases and the J segment 3 bases; nucleotides outside the gene matches: 11. The germline V gene has CDR1 LNHDA and CDR2 SQIVND (reference sequence). This chain's CDR3 is CASRSWEGSTDTQYF. The CDR3 coding sequence is TGTGCCAGTCGATCCTGGGAGGGGAGTACAGATACGCAGTATTTT.

This clone appeared a single time. The chain joins TRBV7-6 to TRBJ1-1, with D uncertain. Germline lookup yields CDR1 SGHVS and CDR2 FNYEAQ. The CDR3 has 13 residues. The V end lost 6 bases, the J end lost 1 base, and 9 bases lay between the germline ends. The chain's CDR3 is CASSRQENTEAFF. Here the CDR3 DNA reads TGTGCCAGCAGTAGACAAGAGAACACTGAAGCTTTCTTT.

With respect to this clone: In the same sample, other DNA sequences code for this CDR3. The chain joins TRBV18 to TRBJ2-6, with a possible D match to TRBD1 (5 bases). There are 15 residues in the CDR3. The germline V gene has CDR1 KGHSH and CDR2 LQKENI. Trimming took off 3 bases at V and 4 bases at J, with 10 bases between the two ends. DNA for the CDR3: TGTGCCAGCTCACCGCAGGGATTGGGGGCCAACGTCCTGACTTTC. Amino acids: CASSPQGLGANVLTF.

The CDR3 here is CASSPHPVGTANTGELFF. DNA for the CDR3: TGTGCCAGCAGCCCCCACCCGGTCGGGACAGCTAACACCGGGGAGCTGTTTTTT. V and J are TRBV3-1 (or the pseudogene TRBV3-2) and TRBJ2-2, with TRBD1 identical over 7 bases. The CDR3 has 18 amino acids. V was clipped by 4 bases and J by 2 bases; unmatched bases: 13. Germline V gene data show CDR1 as LGHDT and CDR2 as YNNKEL (reference sequence).

The V and J genes are TRBV5-5 and TRBJ2-4; 9 nucleotides agree with TRBD1. Germline CDR1 is SGHKS and CDR2 is YYEKEE (reference sequence). The CDR3 is 16 residues long. The ends lost 4 bases at V and 5 bases at J; junction bases unmatched: 10. The CDR3 is CASSIILQGAQNIQYF. The CDR3 DNA sequence: TGTGCCAGCAGCATTATCTTACAGGGGGCTCAAAACATTCAGTACTTC.

This clone is a singleton in its sample. This rearrangement joins TRBV7-7 to TRBJ2-7; 10 bases fit TRBD1. The closer fit of TRBJ2-1 to the DNA end suggests the J call may be wrong. This CDR3 is built from 14 residues. The germline V gene has CDR1 SSHAT and CDR2 FNYEAQ (reference sequence). CDR3 loop: CASSLTGGMDEQFF. The CDR3 DNA is TGTGCCAGCAGCTTGACAGGGGGCATGGATGAGCAGTTCTTC.

J is TRBJ1-1 and V is TRBV6-2 or TRBV6-3, with no clear D. CDR1 is MNHEY, CDR2 SVGEGT, per germline. Deletions cut 3 bases from V and 1 base from J, with 9 bases between. This CDR3 contains 14 residues. The CDR3 region is CASSYGAGNTEAFF. In nucleotides, the CDR3 is TGTGCCAGCAGTTATGGTGCCGGGAACACTGAAGCTTTCTTT.

The chain is built from TRBV28 and TRBJ1-4; TRBD1 might be the D (5 bases). This CDR3 is 14 amino acids long. Germline V gene sequence: CDR1 MDHEN, CDR2 SYDVKM. V was shortened by 3 bases and J by 7 bases, with 12 bases between the two germline ends. CDR3 bases: TGTGCCAGCAGTTTTAGGCAGGGTGTTGAAAAACTGTTTTTT. It yields the protein CASSFRQGVEKLFF.

This chain joins TRBV27 and TRBJ1-5; D may be TRBD1 (6 bases). V was clipped by 6 bases and J by 1 base, with 13 bases between them. The CDR3 is 15 residues long. CDR1 and CDR2 from the germline V gene are MNHEY and SMNVEV (reference sequence). The CDR3 here is CASRGQLVSNQPQHF. CDR3 DNA sequence: TGTGCCAGCAGAGGACAGCTGGTCAGCAATCAGCCCCAGCATTTT.

This chain connects TRBV30 to TRBJ2-7; no reliable D call. CDR1 is GTSNPN, CDR2 SVGIG, per germline (reference sequence). This CDR3 is built from 11 residues. With 3 bases removed from V and 5 bases from J, the gap between germline ends came to 8 bases. Here the CDR3 reads CAWSRSDEQYF. CDR3 nucleotides: TGTGCCTGGAGCCGCTCGGACGAGCAGTACTTC.

The rearrangement uses TRBV18 and TRBJ1-1; D may be TRBD1 (6 bases). Germline loops: CDR1 KGHSH, CDR2 LQKENI. The length of the CDR3 is 13 residues. The V and J ends lost 8 bases and 3 bases respectively, with 13 bases between them. CDR3 sequence (DNA): TGTGCCAGCAAACAGGGAGATTACACTGAAGCTTTCTTT. Translating gives CASKQGDYTEAFF. The whole variable domain, filled in from reference TRBV18 and TRBJ1-1, reads NAGVMQNPRHLVRRRGQEARLRCSPMKGHSHVYWYRQLPEEGLKFMVYLQKENIIDESGMPKERFSAEFPKEGPSILRIQQVVRGDSAAYFCASKQGDYTEAFFGQGTRLTVV.

The gene calls are TRBV18 and TRBJ2-3, with D maybe TRBD2 (6 bases). V was pared by 3 bases and J by 2 bases, with 18 bases between. The germline gives CDR1 KGHSH, CDR2 LQKENI. This CDR3 has 17 amino acids. CDR3 in amino acids: CASSPVVRRGPTDTQYF. CDR3 bases: TGTGCCAGCTCACCGGTAGTCCGGAGGGGACCCACAGATACGCAGTATTTT.

This chain connects TRBV7-2 to TRBJ1-1, with TRBD1 matching over 8 bases. Looked up from germline, CDR1 is SGHTA and CDR2 is FQGNSA. With 5 bases clipped from V and 3 bases from J, the junction kept 5 bases outside the gene matches. There are 14 residues in the CDR3. CDR3 sequence (DNA): TGTGCCAGCAGCCCCGGACAGGGCTACACTGAAGCTTTCTTT. It encodes CASSPGQGYTEAFF.

In this sample, this clone turned up once. This chain joins TRBV5-1 and TRBJ2-4; a weak D match, TRBD1 (6 bases). With 0 bases removed from V and 4 bases from J, the gap between germline ends came to 8 bases. This CDR3 comprises 14 residues. The germline V gene has CDR1 SGHRS and CDR2 YFSETQ. For the CDR3, the DNA is TGCGCCAGCAGCTTGGACAGGGTGAAAAACATTCAGTACTTC. Protein product: CASSLDRVKNIQYF.

The genes are TRBV6-5 and TRBJ2-7; D unclear. The CDR3 spans 12 residues. The ends were cut back, 10 bases at V and 0 bases at J, with 10 bases in the middle. CDR1 and CDR2 (germline): MNHEY, SVGAGI. The CDR3 nucleotides read TGTGCCACCCACCCGGGCTCCTACGAGCAGTACTTC. It specifies CATHPGSYEQYF.

J is TRBJ2-6 and V is TRBV19; D gene ambiguous. The germline V and J ends were trimmed by 3 bases and 0 bases, with 3 bases remaining between them. CDR1 and CDR2 from the germline V gene are LNHDA and SQIVND (reference sequence). The CDR3 is made up of 14 amino acids. CDR3 sequence reads: CASSIVSGANVLTF. The CDR3 nucleotides are TGTGCCAGTAGTATCGTCTCTGGGGCCAACGTCCTGACTTTC.

This chain links TRBV7-2 with TRBJ1-1; D possibly corresponds to TRBD1 (5 bases). The germline CDR1 and CDR2 sequences are SGHTA and FQGNSA. CDR3 length: 13 amino acids. Trimming cost V 5 bases and J 6 bases, with 13 bases left between them. CDR3 residues: CASSREPGAEAFF. As DNA, the CDR3 is TGTGCCAGCAGCCGGGAACCGGGGGCTGAAGCTTTCTTT.

This sequence joins TRBV29-1 and TRBJ2-5; maybe TRBD1 (6 bases). CDR1 is SQVTM, CDR2 ANQGSEA, per germline. The CDR3 totals 16 residues. Trimming left V 1 base short and J 5 bases short, with 20 bases between. CDR3 protein: CSVEGWSGGDGETQYF. Here the CDR3 DNA reads TGCAGCGTTGAAGGGTGGTCTGGGGGCGATGGGGAGACCCAGTACTTC. Full variable domain (rest looked up from reference TRBV29-1 and TRBJ2-5): SAVISQKPSRDICQRGTSLTIQCQVDSQVTMMFWYRQQPGQSLTLIATANQGSEATYESGFVIDKFPISRPNLTFSTLTVSNMSPEDSSIYLCSVEGWSGGDGETQYFGPGTRLLVL.

This chain uses TRBV11-2 with TRBJ1-2; tentatively, D is TRBD1 (6 bases). Germline V gene lookup returns CDR1 SGHAT and CDR2 FQNNGV. CDR3 length: 16 residues. V lost 4 bases and J 4 bases, leaving 19 bases between the germline ends. CDR3 nucleotides: TGTGCCAGCAGCTCCAACGGGGGGCAGGCCTTCTATGGCTACACCTTC. Translation: CASSSNGGQAFYGYTF.

The rearrangement joins TRBV18 to TRBJ1-3; 8 bases agree with TRBD1. Germline V CDR1 and CDR2: KGHSH, LQKENI. The CDR3 contains 18 residues. Trimming at V came to 2 bases and at J to 1 base, leaving 10 bases not matched to a gene. The CDR3 sequence: CASSPVGTGETSGNTIYF. The CDR3 coding sequence is TGTGCCAGCTCACCAGTAGGGACAGGAGAAACGTCTGGAAACACCATATATTTT.

The rearrangement joins TRBV4-3 to TRBJ1-1; 12 bases map to TRBD1. Trimming removed 3 bases from V and 6 bases from J; junction bases left unmatched: 5. The germline V gene encodes CDR1 LGHNA and CDR2 YSLEER. CDR3 size: 15 residues. The CDR3 loop is CASSHPGQGAPEAFF. CDR3 DNA: TGCGCCAGCAGCCACCCGGGACAGGGGGCCCCTGAAGCTTTCTTT.

V gene TRBV4-3 combines with J gene TRBJ2-7; 16 bases align to TRBD2. This CDR3 contains 18 residues. Trimming took 3 bases from V and 6 from J; bases not matched to a gene: 11. Per the germline V gene, CDR1 is LGHNA and CDR2 is YSLEER. CDR3 coding DNA: TGCGCCAGCAGCCATCAAGGAGGGGGACTAGCGGGAGGGCTCGAGCAGTACTTC. Amino acids: CASSHQGGGLAGGLEQYF.

The V call is TRBV11-2, the J call TRBJ2-2, with TRBD2 matching over 9 bases. The CDR3 loop spans 17 amino acids. With 1 base clipped from V and 5 bases from J, the junction kept 8 bases outside the gene matches. From germline, CDR1 is SGHAT and CDR2 FQNNGV. CDR3 sequence: CASSLGGSGSWTGELFF. CDR3 bases: TGTGCCAGCAGCTTAGGCGGTAGCGGGAGTTGGACCGGGGAGCTGTTTTTT.

This chain uses TRBV11-3 with TRBJ2-1; 10 nucleotides align to TRBD2. Per the germline V gene, CDR1 is SGHNT and CDR2 is YENEEA. The CDR3 spans 15 residues. V was pared by 1 base and J by 5 bases, with 2 bases of the junction left unmatched. The CDR3 sequence: CASSLGTSGNNEQFF. CDR3 nucleotides: TGTGCCAGCAGCTTAGGAACTAGCGGGAACAATGAGCAGTTCTTC.

The J gene is TRBJ2-3, the V gene TRBV24-1; 9 bases align to TRBD1. The length of the CDR3 is 17 residues. Germline-derived CDR1 and CDR2 are KGHDR and SFDVKD. Germline trimming cut 0 bases from V and 5 bases from J; bases unmatched to any gene: 8. CDR3 region: CATSDLVSTGGKDTQYF. The CDR3 nucleotides read TGTGCCACCAGTGATTTGGTTTCCACAGGGGGCAAAGATACGCAGTATTTT.

The CDR3 sequence is CASSPLTQETQYF. The CDR3 DNA is TGTGCCAGCTCACCTCTAACGCAAGAGACCCAGTACTTC. The rearrangement links TRBV18 to TRBJ2-5, with D hard to call. This CDR3 has 13 amino acids. V lost 3 bases and J lost 2, with 7 bases in between. The germline gives CDR1 KGHSH, CDR2 LQKENI. Filled out from reference TRBV18 and TRBJ2-5, the complete variable domain reads NAGVMQNPRHLVRRRGQEARLRCSPMKGHSHVYWYRQLPEEGLKFMVYLQKENIIDESGMPKERFSAEFPKEGPSILRIQQVVRGDSAAYFCASSPLTQETQYFGPGTRLLVL.

Comment on this clone: The sample has other DNA sequences that encode this CDR3 too. CDR3 protein: CASSPGGGNTGELFF. In nucleotides, the CDR3 is TGTGCCAGCTCACCAGGCGGGGGGAACACCGGGGAGCTGTTTTTT. J is TRBJ2-2 and V is TRBV18; TRBD2 matches at 7 bases. The junction had 1 base not matched to a gene; V was cut back by 2 bases and J by 1 base. Germline V gene sequence: CDR1 KGHSH, CDR2 LQKENI. The CDR3 length is 15 residues. Looking up the rest from reference TRBV18 and TRBJ2-2 gives the full variable domain: NAGVMQNPRHLVRRRGQEARLRCSPMKGHSHVYWYRQLPEEGLKFMVYLQKENIIDESGMPKERFSAEFPKEGPSILRIQQVVRGDSAAYFCASSPGGGNTGELFFGEGSRLTVL.

The genes are TRBV5-6 and TRBJ1-5, with unresolved D. CDR3 size: 14 residues. V was trimmed by 3 bases and J by 0 bases, leaving 7 bases between them. The V gene's germline CDR1 is SGHDT and CDR2 YYEEEE. CDR3 bases: TGTGCCAGCAGCTCATTAGTTAGCAATCAGCCCCAGCATTTT. It translates to CASSSLVSNQPQHF.

The chain employs TRBV7-2 and TRBJ2-3; D may be TRBD1 (7 bases). The CDR3 covers 15 residues. The germline V gene encodes CDR1 SGHTA and CDR2 FQGNSA. Between the trimmed V and J ends, which lost 3 bases and 1 base, there was a span of 11 bases. For the CDR3, the DNA is TGTGCCAGCAGCTTGCGGGGACAGCGCACAGATACGCAGTATTTT. Amino acids: CASSLRGQRTDTQYF.